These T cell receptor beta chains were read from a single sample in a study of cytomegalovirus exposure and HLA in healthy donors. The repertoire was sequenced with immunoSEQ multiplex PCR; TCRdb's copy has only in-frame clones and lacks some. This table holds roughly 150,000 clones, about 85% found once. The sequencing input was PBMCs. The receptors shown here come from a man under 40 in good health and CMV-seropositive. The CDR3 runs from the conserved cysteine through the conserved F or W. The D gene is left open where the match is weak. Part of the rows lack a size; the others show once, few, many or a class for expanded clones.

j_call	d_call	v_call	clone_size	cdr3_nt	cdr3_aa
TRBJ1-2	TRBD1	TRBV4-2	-	TGTGCCAGCAGCCAAGAGGGGACAGTAGGTGGCTACACCTTC	CASSQEGTVGGYTF
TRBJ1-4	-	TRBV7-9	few	TGTGCCAGCAGCTCCCCGACAGGCGTAAAACTGTTTTTT	CASSSPTGVKLFF
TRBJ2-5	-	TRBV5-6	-	TGTGCCAGCAGCCATTGGGACTTGGGAGAGACCCAGTACTTC	CASSHWDLGETQYF
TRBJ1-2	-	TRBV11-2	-	TGTGCCAGCAGCTTAGATAGGAGGGCTGGTGGCTACACCTTC	CASSLDRRAGGYTF
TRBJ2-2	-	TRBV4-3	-	TGCGCCAGCAGCCATTTTACGGGGGAAGCGGGCACCGGGGAGCTGTTTTTT	CASSHFTGEAGTGELFF
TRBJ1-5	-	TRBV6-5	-	TGTGCCAGCAGTTACTCAGGGGTCACTAATCAGCCCCAGCATTTT	CASSYSGVTNQPQHF
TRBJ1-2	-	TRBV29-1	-	TGCAGCGTCGCGGGGTCAGATCCTCGGTATGGCTACACCTTC	CSVAGSDPRYGYTF
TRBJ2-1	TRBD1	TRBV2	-	TGTGCCAGACTCAAGGTTCCGGGACAGGTCTACAATGAGCAGTTCTTC	CARLKVPGQVYNEQFF
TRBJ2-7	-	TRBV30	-	TGTGCCTGGAGTGTAAATAGGGGCTTTCGTAATTTC	CAWSVNRGFRNF
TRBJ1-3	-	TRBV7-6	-	TGTGCCAGCAGCTTAGTCGGCGGGGCCTACTCTGGAAACACCATATATTTT	CASSLVGGAYSGNTIYF
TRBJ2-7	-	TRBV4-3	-	TGCGCCAGCAGTAGCCTGGCGGGGTTAGCCTACGAGCAGTACTTC	CASSSLAGLAYEQYF
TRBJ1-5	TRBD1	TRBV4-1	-	TGCGCCAGCAGCGATCGGGACAGGGAAGATCAGCCCCAGCATTTT	CASSDRDREDQPQHF
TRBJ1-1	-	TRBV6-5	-	TGTGCCAGCAGTTACTCGACCCAGGGCAGGTGGGCTGAAGCTTTCTTT	CASSYSTQGRWAEAFF
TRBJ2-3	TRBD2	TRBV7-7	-	TGTGCTAGCAGCAATAGCGGGGGAACAGATACGCAGTATTTT	CASSNSGGTDTQYF
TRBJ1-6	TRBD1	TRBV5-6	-	TGTGCCAGCAAGGCAGGGGGTAATTACGATAATTCACCCCTCCACTTT	CASKAGGNYDNSPLHF
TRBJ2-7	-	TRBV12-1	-	TGTGCCAGCAGCTTTGGAGCGGACCCCTACGAGCAGTACTTC	CASSFGADPYEQYF
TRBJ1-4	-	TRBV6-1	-	TGTGCCAGCAGTGAAGCGAGATCGGTAACCAAACTGTTTTTT	CASSEARSVTKLFF
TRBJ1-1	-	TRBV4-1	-	TGCGCCAGCAGCCAAGGGGGCACAGGGACGACCGAGGCCACTGAAGCTTTCTTT	CASSQGGTGTTEATEAFF
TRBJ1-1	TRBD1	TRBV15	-	TGTGCCACCAGCAGAAACAGGGGCTCGAACACTGAAGCTTTCTTT	CATSRNRGSNTEAFF
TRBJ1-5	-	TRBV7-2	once	TGTGCCAGCAGCCCACAGGGAAAGGGCAATCAGCCCCAGCATTTT	CASSPQGKGNQPQHF
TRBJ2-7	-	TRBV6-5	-	TGTGCCAGCAGTCCCAGGGTCCCCTCCTACGAGCAGTACTTC	CASSPRVPSYEQYF
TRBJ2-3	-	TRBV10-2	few	TGCGCCAGCAGTGATACTTCTACCACAGATACGCAGTATTTT	CASSDTSTTDTQYF
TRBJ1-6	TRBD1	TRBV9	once	TGTGCCAGCAGCCCTACAATGGGACAGGGTATTTATAATTCACCCCTCCACTTT	CASSPTMGQGIYNSPLHF
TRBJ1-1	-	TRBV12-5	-	TGTGCTAGTGGTTTGGTATCCACAGCGGTGATGATCACTGAAGCTTTCTTT	CASGLVSTAVMITEAFF
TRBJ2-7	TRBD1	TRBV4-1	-	TGCGCCAGCAGCCAAGGGACAGGACTTCTCGAGCAGTACTTC	CASSQGTGLLEQYF
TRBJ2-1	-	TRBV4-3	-	TGCGCCAGCAGCCCTTGGGAGGACGACAGCTCCTACAATGAGCAGTTCTTC	CASSPWEDDSSYNEQFF
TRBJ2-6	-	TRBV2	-	TGTGCCAGCCTTAACAGGGCTGGGGCCAACGTCCTGACTTTC	CASLNRAGANVLTF
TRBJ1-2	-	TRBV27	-	TGTGCCAGCAGTCCCGGACAGAACCTTAACTATGGCTACACCTTC	CASSPGQNLNYGYTF
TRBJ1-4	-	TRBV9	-	TGTGCCAGCAGCGAAACAGGGGAAAAACTGTTTTTT	CASSETGEKLFF
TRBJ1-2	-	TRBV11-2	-	TGTGCCAGCAGCTTAGCACCAGGGTCGCGTGGCTACACCTTC	CASSLAPGSRGYTF
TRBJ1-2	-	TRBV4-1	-	TGCGCCAGCATTGCGTTCACGCATGGCTACACCTTC	CASIAFTHGYTF
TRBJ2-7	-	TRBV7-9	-	TGTGCCAGCAGCCCCCAGCGGTACGAGCAGTACTTC	CASSPQRYEQYF
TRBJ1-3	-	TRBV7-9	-	TGTGCCAGCAGCCCGAGCGGAAACACCATATATTTT	CASSPSGNTIYF
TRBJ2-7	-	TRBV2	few	TGTGCCAGCACTCGCGAGCGGCAGTACTTC	CASTRERQYF
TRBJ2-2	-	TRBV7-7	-	TGTGCTAGCAGTCAGGAGGACGGGGAGCTGTTTTTT	CASSQEDGELFF
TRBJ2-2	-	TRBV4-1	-	TGCGCCAGCAGCCAAGTACTGAAAATGAGCGGGGAGCTGTTTTTT	CASSQVLKMSGELFF
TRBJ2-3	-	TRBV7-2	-	TGTGCCAGCAGCTCCCGCGGGTCCTCCACAGATACGCAGTATTTT	CASSSRGSSTDTQYF
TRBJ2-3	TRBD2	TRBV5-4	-	TGTGCCAGCAGCTTGGCCTTGGGCGGGGGTGCTAATACGCAGTATTTT	CASSLALGGGANTQYF
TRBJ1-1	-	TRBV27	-	TGTGCCAGCAGTTTAAGCGCAGGGTCCGTCACTGAAGCTTTCTTT	CASSLSAGSVTEAFF
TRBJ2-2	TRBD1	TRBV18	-	TGTGCCAGCTCACCAATCGGGACAGGGAACACCGGGGAGCTGTTTTTT	CASSPIGTGNTGELFF
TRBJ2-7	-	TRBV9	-	TGTGCCAGCAGCGTAGGGAATCCTGGACATCACTCCTACGAGCAGTACTTC	CASSVGNPGHHSYEQYF
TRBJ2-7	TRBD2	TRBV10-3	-	TGTGCCATCAGTGAGACTAGCGGGGGGGAAAGATACGAGCAGTACTTC	CAISETSGGERYEQYF
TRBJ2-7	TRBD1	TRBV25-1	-	TGTGCCAGCAGGGACAGGGGATTAGAGCAGTACTTC	CASRDRGLEQYF
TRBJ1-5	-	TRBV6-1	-	TGTGCCAGCAGTGTATTACGACACCCATCGAGCAATCAGCCCCAGCATTTT	CASSVLRHPSSNQPQHF
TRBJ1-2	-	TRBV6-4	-	TGTGCCAGCAGTGAAGGATGGACACACGCTAACTATGGCTACACCTTC	CASSEGWTHANYGYTF
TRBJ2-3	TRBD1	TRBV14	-	TGTGCCAGCAGCCAAGATGGGACAGGGGGCTTATGGGATACGCAGTATTTT	CASSQDGTGGLWDTQYF
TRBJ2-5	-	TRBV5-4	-	TGTGCCAGCAGCCACCCTAAAGCGGTTTCGTACCAAGAGACCCAGTACTTC	CASSHPKAVSYQETQYF
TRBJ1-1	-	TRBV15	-	TGTGCCACCAGATCCGAGGTGATAGGTGAAGCTTTCTTT	CATRSEVIGEAFF
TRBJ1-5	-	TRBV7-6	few	TGTGCCAGCAGCTTAGGCCCGGGTTATAGCAATCAGCCCCAGCATTTT	CASSLGPGYSNQPQHF
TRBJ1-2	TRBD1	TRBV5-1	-	TGCGCCAGCAACTCAGGGGGCGGTGGCTACACCTTC	CASNSGGGGYTF
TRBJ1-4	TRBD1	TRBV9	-	TGTGCCAGCAGCGTTGGGACAGGGGGGAATGAAAAACTGTTTTTT	CASSVGTGGNEKLFF
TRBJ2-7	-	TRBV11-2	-	TGTGCCAGCAGCCCCGGACTTACAACCTACGAGCAGTACTTC	CASSPGLTTYEQYF